A selection of T cell receptor beta chains follows, all from one sample in a study of T cell responses to AZD1222 COVID-19 vaccine. Method: immunoSEQ multiplex PCR; TCRdb's copy keeps in-frame clones and lacks some. The repertoire consists of 200,000 or so clones, with over 80% occurring once and the leading ten covering around 2.5%. Sequenced material: peripheral blood, taken on day 0 of MenACWY control vaccination. The receptors were sampled from an adult in good health. Each CDR3 is given with its conserved first and last residue. Each record gives: clone size, V gene, CDR3 protein. For some rows the clone size is stated as once, few or many, or as a class when expanded; others skip it.

clone size: -; V gene: TRBV19; CDR3 protein: CASSSGQGTYEQYF
clone size: -; V gene: TRBV6-1; CDR3 protein: CASSQPDQPQHF
clone size: -; V gene: TRBV18; CDR3 protein: CASSPVLGSHEQFF
clone size: -; V gene: TRBV28; CDR3 protein: CASSFGANEKLFF
clone size: -; V gene: TRBV5-3; CDR3 protein: CARSHPFRIRAISGNTIYF
clone size: -; V gene: TRBV12-3/TRBV12-4; CDR3 protein: CASSTTGRYGYTF
clone size: -; V gene: TRBV9; CDR3 protein: CASSVRLAGDNEQFF
clone size: -; V gene: TRBV6-5; CDR3 protein: CASSPTGGHDEQYF
clone size: -; V gene: TRBV7-3; CDR3 protein: CASSLTGTSGNTIYF
clone size: -; V gene: TRBV2; CDR3 protein: CASSRSGRGDEKLFF
clone size: -; V gene: TRBV7-3; CDR3 protein: CASSLTSQGRELFF
clone size: -; V gene: TRBV5-1; CDR3 protein: CASSLASYNEQFF
clone size: -; V gene: TRBV9; CDR3 protein: CASSGRDRTHSEAFF
clone size: -; V gene: TRBV28; CDR3 protein: CASSLDRTKNIQYF
clone size: few; V gene: TRBV28; CDR3 protein: CASKPAQEFQETQYF
clone size: -; V gene: TRBV24-1; CDR3 protein: CATSDLGSHTQYF
clone size: -; V gene: TRBV9; CDR3 protein: CASSPTLAGELTGELFF
clone size: few; V gene: TRBV9; CDR3 protein: CASSRGGGRNNEQFF
clone size: -; V gene: TRBV9; CDR3 protein: CASSTPEGDVAGNTIYF
clone size: -; V gene: TRBV7-9; CDR3 protein: CASSKQGDYSNQPQHF
clone size: -; V gene: TRBV4-1; CDR3 protein: CASSQDRLYEQYF
clone size: -; V gene: TRBV3-1/TRBV3-2; CDR3 protein: CASSQEGGPNYGYTF
clone size: once; V gene: TRBV28; CDR3 protein: CASSLSGTLYNEQFF
clone size: -; V gene: TRBV13; CDR3 protein: CASSYHPGRRSRSGELFF
clone size: -; V gene: TRBV30; CDR3 protein: CAWSLLRTGPRSYEQYF
clone size: -; V gene: TRBV11-2; CDR3 protein: CASSPEVYTEAFF
clone size: -; V gene: TRBV7-8; CDR3 protein: CASSAGLAGGELFF
clone size: -; V gene: TRBV5-1; CDR3 protein: CASSSDDGSTEKLFF
clone size: -; V gene: TRBV7-6; CDR3 protein: CASSFYAGVYNEQFF
clone size: -; V gene: TRBV10-3; CDR3 protein: CAISGGVREPYEQYF
clone size: -; V gene: TRBV6-6; CDR3 protein: CASSPMTASANTGELFF
clone size: -; V gene: TRBV30; CDR3 protein: CAWSGGAESYEQYF
clone size: -; V gene: TRBV7-9; CDR3 protein: CASSPPGLADTYEQYF
clone size: -; V gene: TRBV20-1; CDR3 protein: CSASRGTRIEEQYF
clone size: -; V gene: TRBV6-5; CDR3 protein: CASGQGGTGELFF
clone size: -; V gene: TRBV6-2/TRBV6-3; CDR3 protein: CASSIGIVWHF
clone size: -; V gene: TRBV7-6; CDR3 protein: CASSDLLARGYTF
clone size: -; V gene: TRBV6-2/TRBV6-3; CDR3 protein: CASSLMGQGFHEQFF
clone size: few; V gene: TRBV6-1; CDR3 protein: CASSDGEYQPQHF
clone size: -; V gene: TRBV27; CDR3 protein: CASISLTTDTQYF
clone size: -; V gene: TRBV3-1/TRBV3-2; CDR3 protein: CASSHSSGGDEQYF
clone size: -; V gene: TRBV27; CDR3 protein: CASSEAGRNSPLHF
clone size: -; V gene: TRBV9; CDR3 protein: CASSPGLAGLNEQFF
clone size: once; V gene: TRBV6-2/TRBV6-3; CDR3 protein: CASSYSRLAGFNTGELFF
clone size: once; V gene: TRBV7-2; CDR3 protein: CASSLYGGREQYF